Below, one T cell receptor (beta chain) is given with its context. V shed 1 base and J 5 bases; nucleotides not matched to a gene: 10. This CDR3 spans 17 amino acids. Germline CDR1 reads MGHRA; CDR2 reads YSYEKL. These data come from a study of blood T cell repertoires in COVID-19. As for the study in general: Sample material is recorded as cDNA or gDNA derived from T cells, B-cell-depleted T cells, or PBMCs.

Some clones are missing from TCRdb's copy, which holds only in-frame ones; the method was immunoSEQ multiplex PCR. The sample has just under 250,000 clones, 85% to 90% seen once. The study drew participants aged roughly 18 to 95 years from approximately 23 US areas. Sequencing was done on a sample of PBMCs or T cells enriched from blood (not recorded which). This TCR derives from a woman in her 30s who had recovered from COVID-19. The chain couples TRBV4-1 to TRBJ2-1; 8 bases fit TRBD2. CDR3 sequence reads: CASSQGRRGSGDNEQFF. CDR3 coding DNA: TGCGCCAGCAGCCAAGGGAGACGAGGTAGCGGGGACAATGAGCAGTTCTTC.